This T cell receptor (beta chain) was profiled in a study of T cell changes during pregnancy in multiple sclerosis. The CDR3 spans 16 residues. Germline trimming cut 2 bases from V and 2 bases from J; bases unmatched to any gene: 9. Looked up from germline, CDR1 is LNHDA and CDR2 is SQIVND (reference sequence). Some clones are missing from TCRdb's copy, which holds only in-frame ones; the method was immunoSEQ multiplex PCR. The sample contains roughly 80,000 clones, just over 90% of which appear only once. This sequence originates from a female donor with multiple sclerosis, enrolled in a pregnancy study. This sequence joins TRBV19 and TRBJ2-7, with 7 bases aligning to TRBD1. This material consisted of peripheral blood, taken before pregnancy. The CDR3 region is CASSIYRDSRTYEQYF. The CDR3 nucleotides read TGTGCCAGTAGTATATATCGGGACAGCCGTACCTACGAGCAGTACTTC.